This note documents a single TCR beta chain sequence. These data are taken from a study of control samples from healthy donors and cancer patients. Trimming removed 3 bases from V and 3 bases from J; junction bases left unmatched: 10. Looked up from germline, CDR1 is MNHEY and CDR2 is SVGEGT. This CDR3 contains 16 residues. Sequenced by immunoSEQ multiplex PCR; TCRdb stores in-frame clones only, minus some. The data show 100,000 to 150,000 clones, with more than 70% seen just once and 2.9% held by the top ten. Sequenced sample: blood. The chain joins TRBV6-2 or TRBV6-3 to TRBJ1-1, with 7 bases matching TRBD1. The source of this sequence is a man aged 60 to 69 in good health. The CDR3, as DNA: TGTGCCAGCAGTTATGCGGGGGGCAGGGGGTACACTGAAGCTTTCTTT. Residues: CASSYAGGRGYTEAFF.